The present TCR beta chain was sequenced within a study of blood T cell repertoires in COVID-19. Whole-study context: Sites across the United States, Italy and Spain contributed samples from acute and convalescent COVID-19.

Authors' data handling: Using reference gene primer amplification, nucleated cell counts were estimated. TCRdb's table, derived via immunoSEQ multiplex PCR, lists solely in-frame clones and lacks some. V and J calls and clone size follow that table, whereas D and trimming were derived from the DNA. The table records a few hundred thousand clones, about four fifths of them present only once. The cohort comprised adults aged about 18 to 90 years residing in 20 to 30 US areas. The CDR3 contains 12 residues. The germline V gene encodes CDR1 MNHEY and CDR2 SVGAGI. J gave up 12 bases and V 7 bases, and 6 bases lay outside the gene matches.

The rearrangement uses TRBV6-5 and TRBJ2-1, with 10 nucleotides matching TRBD2. The material sequenced was PBMCs or T cells enriched from blood (not recorded which). The TCR was taken from a woman aged 50 to 60 who had recovered from COVID-19. The DNA for the CDR3 is TGTGCCAGCACTAGCGGGAGAGGGGGGCAGTTCTTC. It yields the protein CASTSGRGGQFF.